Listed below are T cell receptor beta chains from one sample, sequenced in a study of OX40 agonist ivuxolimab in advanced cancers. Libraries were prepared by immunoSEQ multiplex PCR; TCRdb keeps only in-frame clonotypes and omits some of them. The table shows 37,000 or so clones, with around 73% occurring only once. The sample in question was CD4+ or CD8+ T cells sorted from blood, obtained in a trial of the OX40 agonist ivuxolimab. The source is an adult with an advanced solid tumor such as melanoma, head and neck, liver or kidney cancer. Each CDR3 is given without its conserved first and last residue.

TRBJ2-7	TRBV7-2	ASSPVGSYEQY
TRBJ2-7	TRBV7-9	ATSYDGHYEQY
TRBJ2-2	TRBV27	ASRTYGLDGELF
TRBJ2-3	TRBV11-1	ASSLLALTDTQY
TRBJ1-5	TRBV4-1	ASSQEGTYSNQPQH
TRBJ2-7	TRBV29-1	SAKDGYSYEQY
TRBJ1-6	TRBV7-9	ASTINSPLH
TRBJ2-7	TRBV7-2	ASSSGQNYYEQY
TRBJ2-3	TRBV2	ASSGLASRDTQY
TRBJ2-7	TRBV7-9	ASSLEGITYEQY
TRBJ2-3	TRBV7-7	ASSSSVGGTDTQY
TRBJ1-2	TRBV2	ASSGAREFNYGYT
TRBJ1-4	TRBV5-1	ASSLAGLNEKLF
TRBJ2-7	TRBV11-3	ASSFARGQGSEQY
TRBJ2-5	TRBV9	ASSVGAFHQETQY
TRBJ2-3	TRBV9	ASSAPGTSGTSSTDTQY
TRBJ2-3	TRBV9	ASKKTSRGADTQY
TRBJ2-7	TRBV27	ASSLEWIQSGEQY
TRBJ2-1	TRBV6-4	ASSDYGEGYNEQF
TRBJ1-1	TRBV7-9	ASSFGQPEAF
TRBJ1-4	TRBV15	ATSRERLSFNEKLF
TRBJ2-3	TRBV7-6	ASSHARGSGPDTQY
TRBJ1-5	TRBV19	ASTGQYEQPQH
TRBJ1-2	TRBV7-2	ASSVGQGRT
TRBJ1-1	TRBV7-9	ASSYQNTEAF
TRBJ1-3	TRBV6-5	ASSLTQGTGNTIY
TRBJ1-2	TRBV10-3	ASTGGAVYYGYT
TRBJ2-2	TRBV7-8	ASSPPGGANTGELF
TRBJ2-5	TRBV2	ASSSDPLGETQY
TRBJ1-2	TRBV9	ASSPSGGAGGYT
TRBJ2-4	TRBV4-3	ASSQIGGEYIQY
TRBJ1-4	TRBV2	ASSDGDSLTGEEKLF
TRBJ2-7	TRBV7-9	ASSLAQRTVSYEQY
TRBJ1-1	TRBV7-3	ASSSHRTGGGMNTEAF
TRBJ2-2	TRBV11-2	ASSLVIGTGELF
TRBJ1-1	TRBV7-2	ASSLASGGTEAF
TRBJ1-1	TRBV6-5	ASIWGTEAF
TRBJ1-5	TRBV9	ASSVGTSNQPQH
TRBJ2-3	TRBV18	ASSPGQGGGNTQY
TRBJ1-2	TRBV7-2	ASSLARAQGYT
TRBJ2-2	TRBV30	AWSTGGRELF
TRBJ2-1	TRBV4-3	ASRPREGSYNEQF
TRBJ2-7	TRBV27	ASSWVPAGVNEQY
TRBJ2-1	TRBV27	ASKEDRASYNEQF
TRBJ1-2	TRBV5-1	ASSLAPHSPRGGGRRYGYT
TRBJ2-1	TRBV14	ASSQSGGVNEQF
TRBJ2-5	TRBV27	ASSSGGQETQY
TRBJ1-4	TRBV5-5	ASSWGQGASNEKLF
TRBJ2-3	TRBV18	ASSPISDTQY
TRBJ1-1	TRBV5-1	ASSPGQGKSTEAF
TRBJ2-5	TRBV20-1	SGRLGETQY
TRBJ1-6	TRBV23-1	ASRQGWSPLH
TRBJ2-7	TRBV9	ASSDSRGPHYEQY
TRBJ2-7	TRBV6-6	ASSYSISYEQY
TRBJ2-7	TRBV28	ASSFRTDEQY